This record covers a single T cell receptor beta chain. The clone's antigen remains unknown. No much larger clonotype is one base removed from it; base qualities were not supplied. Patients chosen for sequencing had shown expansion of CD8+CD57+ cells by flow cytometry. Every patient had a diagnosis of severe acquired aplastic anemia based on International Study of Aplastic Anemia and Agranulocytosis and Camitta criteria. No patient had received any therapy when blood was sampled. In this study, sorted CD4+ and CD8+ T cells from the blood of healthy subjects and of severe aplastic anemia patients had their TCR repertoires deep-sequenced. Patients were enrolled in the USA under clinicaltrials.gov protocols 00001620, 01623167, 00001397, 00071045, 00081523 and 00961064. Ficoll-Paque density gradient centrifugation was used to isolate peripheral blood mononuclear cells. CD4+ and CD8+ T cells were sorted by FACS or magnetic beads before DNA extraction.

This sample was taken from a study of CD8+CD57+ T cells in acquired aplastic anemia listed by TCRdb under 2018. For context, the study as a whole: DNA extracted from sorted CD4+ and CD8+ cells had a mean of around 3 ug, with a range of roughly 0.19 to 27.4 ug. CD8+CD57+ expansion was defined as a frequency above the mean frequency observed in healthy subjects. Summary of the overall study and its limitations: Although 25 to 30 CD8+ CDR3 sequences were shared by patients and controls, these sequences appeared highly expressed in patients and within the immunodominant clones of patients. Between patients and healthy controls, no significant difference in CD8+ Simpson's diversity was found (P=0.060).

Profiling of TCR beta VDJ combinations and CDR3 sequences used genomic DNA as the template. An Illumina HiSeq 2000 was used for TCR repertoire sequencing. Under the source paper's analysis protocol: Repertoires were assessed using TRBV/TRBJ rearrangement plots, CDR3 size and DJ length profiles, and Simpson's diversity index. The immunodominant clone was defined as the most abundant DNA sequence in deep sequencing data. CDR3 amino acid sequences were screened for sharing across subjects and were compared with published repertoires and the VDJdb database. The public reads were reprocessed in TCRdb via fastp at Q25 and MiXCR, keeping in-frame beta chains. Every entry covers one CDR3 protein and lists the most common genes and DNA from its rows. For this entry, the V and J calls and clone size follow TCRdb and not the study's own pipeline. This sample has about 160,000 distinct CDR3 sequences in its table, and about two thirds of those were observed once. Clones ranked in the top ten supply 35% to 50% of the sample.

The germline V gene (reference sequence) sets CDR1 to LGHDT and CDR2 to YNNKEL. The CDR3 spans 14 residues, from the cysteine through the phenylalanine. Only the CDR3 DNA is retained, 42 bases long and in frame from the first base. Trimming removed 5 bases from V and 5 bases from J; the gene matches leave 6 bases unexplained. This receptor was identified in a human donor with aplastic anemia. Sample: sorted CD4+, CD8+, or CD8+CD57+ T cells (not recorded which) from PBMCs. This sequence uses TRBV3-1 and TRBJ2-3, and 8 junction bases match TRBD2. The nucleotide sequence is given as TGTGCCAGCAGCTCAGCGGGAGTTGAAGATACGCAGTATTTT. It translates to CASSSAGVEDTQYF.